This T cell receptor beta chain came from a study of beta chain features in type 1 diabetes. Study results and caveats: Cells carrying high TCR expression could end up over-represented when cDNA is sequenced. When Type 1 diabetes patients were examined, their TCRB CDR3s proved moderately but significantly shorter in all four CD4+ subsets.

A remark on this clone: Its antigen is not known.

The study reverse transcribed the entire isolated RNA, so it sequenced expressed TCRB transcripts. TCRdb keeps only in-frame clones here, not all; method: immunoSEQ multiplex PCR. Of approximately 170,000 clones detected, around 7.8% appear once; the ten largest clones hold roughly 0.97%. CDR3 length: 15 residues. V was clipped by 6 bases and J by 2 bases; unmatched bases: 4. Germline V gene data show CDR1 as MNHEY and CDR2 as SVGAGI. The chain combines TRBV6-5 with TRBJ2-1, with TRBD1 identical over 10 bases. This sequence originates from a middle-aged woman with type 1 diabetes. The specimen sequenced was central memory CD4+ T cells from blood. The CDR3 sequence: CASSRDRGTYNEQFF. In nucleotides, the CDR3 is TGTGCCAGCAGCCGGGACAGGGGAACCTACAATGAGCAGTTCTTC.